This TCR beta chain is from a study of monozygotic twins with inflammatory bowel disease. Donors gave 2.5 ml of blood apiece. cDNA was produced in eight separate reactions per sample. TCRdb reprocessed the 5' RACE reads and reports one entry per CDR3 protein, with no DNA. The sample spans 300,000 to 400,000 distinct CDR3 sequences; the ten largest clones claim around 2%. This CDR3 spans 13 amino acids. Germline V gene data show CDR1 as SQVTM and CDR2 as ANQGSEA. This sequence originates from a human donor with ulcerative colitis or Crohn's disease, or a healthy co-twin of an affected twin (not recorded which). The sequenced sample consisted of blood. The chain has TRBV29-1 and TRBJ2-7. Here the CDR3 reads CSVEDAQTYEQYF.